One T cell receptor beta chain is described in this entry. What it binds is not known. In germline, CDR1 is SGHRS, CDR2 YFSETQ. Trimming took 4 bases from V and 4 from J; bases not matched to a gene: 9. This CDR3 comprises 15 residues. Every participating donor gave one draw, a heparinised blood sample averaging about 116 mL. Reverse transcribing all isolated RNA meant expressed TCRB transcripts were sequenced. Some 3.6 million reads was the average for naive, central memory and regulatory T cell samples. Libraries were prepared by immunoSEQ multiplex PCR; TCRdb keeps only in-frame clonotypes and omits some of them. Seen here are some 400,000 clones, around 16% observed once, and the top ten hold approximately 0.019%. These data come from a study of beta chain features in type 1 diabetes. General observations from the study: Using cDNA template may skew counts toward highly expressing activated cells. VDJ junctions from patients with type 1 diabetes contained fewer insertions and more deletions.

This receptor was taken from a woman aged 18-29 years in good health. V usage is TRBV5-1 and J usage is TRBJ1-1, with TRBD1 matching 8 bases. What was sequenced was naive CD4+ T cells from blood. CDR3 bases: TGCGCCAGCAGCCGCGACAAAACAGGGGGCACTGAAGCTTTCTTT. Translation: CASSRDKTGGTEAFF.